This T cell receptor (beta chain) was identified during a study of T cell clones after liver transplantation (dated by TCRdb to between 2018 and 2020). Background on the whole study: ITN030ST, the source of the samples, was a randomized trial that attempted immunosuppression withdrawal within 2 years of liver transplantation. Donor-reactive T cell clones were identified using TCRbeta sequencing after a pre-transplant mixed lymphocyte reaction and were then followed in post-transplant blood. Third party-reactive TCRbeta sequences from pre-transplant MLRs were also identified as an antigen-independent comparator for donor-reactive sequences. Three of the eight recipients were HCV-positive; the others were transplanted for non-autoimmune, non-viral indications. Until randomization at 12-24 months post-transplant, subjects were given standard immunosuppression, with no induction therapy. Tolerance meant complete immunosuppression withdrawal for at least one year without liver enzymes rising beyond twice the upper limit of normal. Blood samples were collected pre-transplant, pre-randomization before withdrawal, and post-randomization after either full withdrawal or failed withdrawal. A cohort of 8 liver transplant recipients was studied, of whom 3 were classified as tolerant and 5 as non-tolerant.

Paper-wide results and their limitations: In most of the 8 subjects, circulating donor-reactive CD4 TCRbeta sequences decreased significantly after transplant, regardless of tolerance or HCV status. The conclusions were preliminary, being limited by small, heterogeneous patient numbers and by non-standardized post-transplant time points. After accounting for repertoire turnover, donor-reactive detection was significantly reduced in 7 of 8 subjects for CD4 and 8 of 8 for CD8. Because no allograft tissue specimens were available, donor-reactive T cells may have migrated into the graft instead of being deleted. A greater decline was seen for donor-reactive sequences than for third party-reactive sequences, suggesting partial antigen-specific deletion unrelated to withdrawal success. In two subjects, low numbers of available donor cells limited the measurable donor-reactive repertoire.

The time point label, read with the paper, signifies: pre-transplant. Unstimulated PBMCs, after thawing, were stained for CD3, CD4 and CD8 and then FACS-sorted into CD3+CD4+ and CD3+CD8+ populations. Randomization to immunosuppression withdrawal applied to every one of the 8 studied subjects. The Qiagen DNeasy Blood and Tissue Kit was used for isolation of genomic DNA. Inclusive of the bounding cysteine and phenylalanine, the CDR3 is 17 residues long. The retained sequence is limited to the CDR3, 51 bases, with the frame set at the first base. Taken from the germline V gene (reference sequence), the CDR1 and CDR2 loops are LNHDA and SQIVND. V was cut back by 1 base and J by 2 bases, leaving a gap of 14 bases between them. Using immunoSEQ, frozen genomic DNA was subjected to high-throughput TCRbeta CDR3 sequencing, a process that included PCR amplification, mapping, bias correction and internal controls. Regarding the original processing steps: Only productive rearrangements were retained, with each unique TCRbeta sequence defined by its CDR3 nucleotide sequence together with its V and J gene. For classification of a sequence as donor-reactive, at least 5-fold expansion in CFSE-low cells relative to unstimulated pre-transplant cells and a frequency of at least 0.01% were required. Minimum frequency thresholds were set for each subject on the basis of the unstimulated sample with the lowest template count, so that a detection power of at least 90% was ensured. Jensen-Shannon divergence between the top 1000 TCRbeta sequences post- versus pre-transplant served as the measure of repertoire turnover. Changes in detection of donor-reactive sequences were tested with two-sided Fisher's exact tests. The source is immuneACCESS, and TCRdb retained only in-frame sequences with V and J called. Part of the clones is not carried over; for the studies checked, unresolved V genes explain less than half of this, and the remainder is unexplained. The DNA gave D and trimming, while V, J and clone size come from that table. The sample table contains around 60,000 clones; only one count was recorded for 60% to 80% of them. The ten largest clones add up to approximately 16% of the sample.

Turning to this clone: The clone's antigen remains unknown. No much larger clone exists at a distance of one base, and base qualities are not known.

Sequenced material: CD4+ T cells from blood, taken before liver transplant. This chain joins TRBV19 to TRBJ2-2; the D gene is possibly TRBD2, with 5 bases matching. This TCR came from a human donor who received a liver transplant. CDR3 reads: CASSIGGSAVNTGELFF. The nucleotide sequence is TGTGCCAGTAGTATAGGAGGGTCGGCGGTTAACACCGGGGAGCTGTTTTTT.